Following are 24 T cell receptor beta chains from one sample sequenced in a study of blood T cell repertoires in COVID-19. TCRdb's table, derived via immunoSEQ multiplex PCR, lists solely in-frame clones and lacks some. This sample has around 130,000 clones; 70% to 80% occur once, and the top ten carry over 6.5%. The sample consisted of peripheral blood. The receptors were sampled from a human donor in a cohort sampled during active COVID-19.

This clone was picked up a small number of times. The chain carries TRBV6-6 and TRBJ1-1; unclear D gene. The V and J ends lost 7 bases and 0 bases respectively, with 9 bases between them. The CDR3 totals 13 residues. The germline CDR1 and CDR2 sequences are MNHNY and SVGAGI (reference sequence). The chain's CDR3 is CASTSQMNTEAFF. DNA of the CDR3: TGTGCCAGCACGTCCCAGATGAACACTGAAGCTTTCTTT.

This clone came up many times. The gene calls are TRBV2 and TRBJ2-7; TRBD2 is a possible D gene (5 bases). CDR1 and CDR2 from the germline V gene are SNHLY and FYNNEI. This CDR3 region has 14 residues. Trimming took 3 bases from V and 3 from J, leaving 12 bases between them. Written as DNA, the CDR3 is TGTGCCAGCAGTGAGGAGAGGGCCGTCTACGAGCAGTACTTC. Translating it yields CASSEERAVYEQYF.

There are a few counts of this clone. CDR3 sequence reads: CASSQSRKGDTEAFF. The DNA of the CDR3 is TGTGCCAGCAGTCAATCCCGGAAGGGGGACACTGAAGCTTTCTTT. J is TRBJ1-1 and V is TRBV25-1, with D possibly being TRBD1 (6 bases). V shed 5 bases and J shed 3 bases, with 16 bases lying between them. The CDR3 is 15 residues long. In germline, CDR1 is MGHDK, CDR2 SYGVNS.

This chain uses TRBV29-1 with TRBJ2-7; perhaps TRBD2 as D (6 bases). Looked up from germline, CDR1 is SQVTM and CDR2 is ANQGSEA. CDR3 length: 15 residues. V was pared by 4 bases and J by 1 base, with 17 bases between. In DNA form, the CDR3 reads TGCAGCGTTGTAGGGCGGGACGGTCCATCCTACGAGCAGTACTTC. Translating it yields CSVVGRDGPSYEQYF.

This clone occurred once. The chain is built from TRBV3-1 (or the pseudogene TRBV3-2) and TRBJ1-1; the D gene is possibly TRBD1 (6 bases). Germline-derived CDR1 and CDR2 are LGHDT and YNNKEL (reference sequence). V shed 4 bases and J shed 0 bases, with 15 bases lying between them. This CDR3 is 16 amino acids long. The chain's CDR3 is CASSRGGIGMNTEAFF. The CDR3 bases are TGTGCCAGCAGCCGAGGGGGAATCGGGATGAACACTGAAGCTTTCTTT.

The DNA for the CDR3 is TGCGCCAGCAGCCAAGATGGAGGGAATAGCAATCAGCCCCAGCATTTT. It specifies CASSQDGGNSNQPQHF. V usage is TRBV4-1 and J usage is TRBJ1-5; D remains ambiguous. The CDR3 totals 16 residues. CDR1 and CDR2 (germline): MGHRA, YSYEKL. Trimming removed 0 bases from V and 0 bases from J, with 9 bases in between.

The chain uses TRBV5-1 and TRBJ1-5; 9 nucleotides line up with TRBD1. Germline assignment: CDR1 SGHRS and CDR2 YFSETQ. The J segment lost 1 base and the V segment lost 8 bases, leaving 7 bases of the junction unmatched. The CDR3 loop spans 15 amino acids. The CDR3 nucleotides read TGCGCCAGGCCGGACAGGGGCTCAAGCAATCAGCCCCAGCATTTT. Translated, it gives CARPDRGSSNQPQHF.

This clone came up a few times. This CDR3 reads CASSSDWTGSLGYTF. The DNA of the CDR3 is TGTGCCAGCAGTTCCGATTGGACTGGGTCGCTTGGCTACACCTTC. The chain has TRBV27 and TRBJ1-2; D gene uncertain. V lost 4 bases to trimming and J lost 7 bases, with 19 bases between them. The CDR3 is 15 amino acids. Germline-derived CDR1 and CDR2 are MNHEY and SMNVEV (reference sequence).

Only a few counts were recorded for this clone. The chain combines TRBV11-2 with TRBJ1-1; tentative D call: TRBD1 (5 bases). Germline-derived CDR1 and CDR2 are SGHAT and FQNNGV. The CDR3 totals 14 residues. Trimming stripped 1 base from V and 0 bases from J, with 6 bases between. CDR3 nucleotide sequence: TGTGCCAGCAGCTTAGGACAGTTGAACACTGAAGCTTTCTTT. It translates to CASSLGQLNTEAFF. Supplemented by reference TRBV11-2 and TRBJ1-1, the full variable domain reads EAGVAQSPRYKIIEKRQSVAFWCNPISGHATLYWYQQILGQGPKLLIQFQNNGVVDDSQLPKDRFSAERLKGVDSTLKIQPAKLEDSAVYLCASSLGQLNTEAFFGQGTRLTVV.

The CDR3 coding sequence is TGCGCCAGCAGCGCCGGACTAGCGGACTACTACGAGCAGTACTTC. This codes for CASSAGLADYYEQYF. The chain has TRBV5-1 and TRBJ2-7, with TRBD2 matching 10 bases. Trimming at V came to 4 bases and at J to 3 bases, leaving 7 bases not matched to a gene. The length of the CDR3 is 15 residues. From germline, CDR1 is SGHRS and CDR2 YFSETQ.

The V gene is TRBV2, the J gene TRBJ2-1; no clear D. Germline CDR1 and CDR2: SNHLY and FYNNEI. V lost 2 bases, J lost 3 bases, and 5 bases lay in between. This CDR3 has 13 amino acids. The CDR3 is CASSEPHYNEQFF. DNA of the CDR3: TGTGCCAGCAGTGAACCCCACTACAATGAGCAGTTCTTC.

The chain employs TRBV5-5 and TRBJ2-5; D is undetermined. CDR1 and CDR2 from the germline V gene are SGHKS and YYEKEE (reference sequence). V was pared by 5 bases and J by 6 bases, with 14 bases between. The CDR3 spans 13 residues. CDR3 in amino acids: CASSQTGEQTQYF. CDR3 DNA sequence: TGTGCCAGCAGTCAGACCGGAGAACAGACCCAGTACTTC.

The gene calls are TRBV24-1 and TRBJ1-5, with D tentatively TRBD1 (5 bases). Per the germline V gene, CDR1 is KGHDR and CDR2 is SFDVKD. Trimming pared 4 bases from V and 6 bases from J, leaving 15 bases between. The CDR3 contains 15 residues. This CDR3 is CATSEIRTKIQPQHF. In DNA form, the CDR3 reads TGTGCCACCAGTGAAATTCGGACAAAAATTCAGCCCCAGCATTTT.

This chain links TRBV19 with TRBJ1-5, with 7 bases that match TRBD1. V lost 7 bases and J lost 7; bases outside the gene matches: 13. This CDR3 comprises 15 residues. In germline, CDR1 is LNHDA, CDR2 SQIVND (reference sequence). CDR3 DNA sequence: TGTGCCAGTAACGATAAGACAGGGAGCCACCAGCCCCAGCATTTT. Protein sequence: CASNDKTGSHQPQHF.

CDR3 bases: TGTGCCAGCAGTGATAGCCCAGTGGGTAATTCACCCCTCCACTTT. It specifies CASSDSPVGNSPLHF. This sequence joins TRBV2 and TRBJ1-6; D unresolved. The CDR3 contains 15 residues. The V end lost 3 bases, the J end lost 6 bases, and 12 bases lay between the germline ends. In germline, CDR1 is SNHLY, CDR2 FYNNEI.

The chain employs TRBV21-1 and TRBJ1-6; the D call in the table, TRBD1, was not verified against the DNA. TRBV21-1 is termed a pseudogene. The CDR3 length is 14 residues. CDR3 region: CASRRTGGMTPLHF. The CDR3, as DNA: TGTGCCAGCAGGCGGACAGGGGGCATGACACCCCTCCACTTT.

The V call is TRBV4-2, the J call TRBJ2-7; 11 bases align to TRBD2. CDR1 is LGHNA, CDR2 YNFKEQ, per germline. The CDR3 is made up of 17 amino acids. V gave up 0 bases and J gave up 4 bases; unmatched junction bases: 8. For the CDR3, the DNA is TGTGCCAGCAGCCAAGATACGTCTAGCGGGGGGTATTACGAGCAGTACTTC. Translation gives CASSQDTSSGGYYEQYF.

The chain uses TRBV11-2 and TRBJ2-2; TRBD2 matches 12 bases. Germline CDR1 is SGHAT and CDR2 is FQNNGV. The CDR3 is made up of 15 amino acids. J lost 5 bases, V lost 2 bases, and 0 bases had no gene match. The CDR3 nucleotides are TGTGCCAGCAGCTTACTAGCGGGGGGGACCGGGGAGCTGTTTTTT. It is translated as CASSLLAGGTGELFF.

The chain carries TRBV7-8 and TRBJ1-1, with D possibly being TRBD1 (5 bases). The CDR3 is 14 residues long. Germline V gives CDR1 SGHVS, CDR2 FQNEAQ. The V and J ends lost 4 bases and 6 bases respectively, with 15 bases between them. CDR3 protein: CASSSGTFKAEAFF. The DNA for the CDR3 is TGTGCCAGCAGCTCCGGGACTTTCAAGGCTGAAGCTTTCTTT. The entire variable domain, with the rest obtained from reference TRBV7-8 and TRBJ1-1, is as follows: GAGVSQSPRYKVAKRGQDVALRCDPISGHVSLFWYQQALGQGPEFLTYFQNEAQLDKSGLPSDRFFAERPEGSVSTLKIQRTQQEDSAVYLCASSSGTFKAEAFFGQGTRLTVV.

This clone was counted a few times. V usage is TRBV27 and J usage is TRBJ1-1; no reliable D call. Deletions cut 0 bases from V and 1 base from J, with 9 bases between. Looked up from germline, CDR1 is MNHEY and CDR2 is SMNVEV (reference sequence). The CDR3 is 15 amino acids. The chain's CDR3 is CASSLSTAPNTEAFF. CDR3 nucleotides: TGTGCCAGCAGTTTATCAACAGCTCCGAACACTGAAGCTTTCTTT.

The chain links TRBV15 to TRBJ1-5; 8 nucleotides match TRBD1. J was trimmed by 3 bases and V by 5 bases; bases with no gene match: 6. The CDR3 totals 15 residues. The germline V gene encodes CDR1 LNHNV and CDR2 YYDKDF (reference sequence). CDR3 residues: CATSGQGVLNQPQHF. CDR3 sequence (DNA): TGTGCCACCAGCGGACAGGGTGTACTCAATCAGCCCCAGCATTTT.

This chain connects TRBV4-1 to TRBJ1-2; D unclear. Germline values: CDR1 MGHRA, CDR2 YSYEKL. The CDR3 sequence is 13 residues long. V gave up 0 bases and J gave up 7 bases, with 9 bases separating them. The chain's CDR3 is CASSQDLMAGYTF. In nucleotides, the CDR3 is TGCGCCAGCAGCCAAGATCTGATGGCTGGCTACACCTTC.

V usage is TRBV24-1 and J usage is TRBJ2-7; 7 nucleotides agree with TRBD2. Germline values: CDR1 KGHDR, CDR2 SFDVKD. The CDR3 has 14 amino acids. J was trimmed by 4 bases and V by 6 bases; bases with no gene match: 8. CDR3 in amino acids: CATSLGGREYEQYF. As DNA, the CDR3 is TGTGCCACCAGTCTTGGCGGGAGAGAGTACGAGCAGTACTTC.

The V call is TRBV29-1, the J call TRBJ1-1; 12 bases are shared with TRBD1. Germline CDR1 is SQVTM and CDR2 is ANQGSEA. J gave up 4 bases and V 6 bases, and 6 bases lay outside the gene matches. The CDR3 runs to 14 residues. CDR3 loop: CSVDPGQGATEAFF. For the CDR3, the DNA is TGCAGCGTGGATCCGGGACAGGGGGCCACTGAAGCTTTCTTT.